There are many counts of the clone carrying this T cell receptor (beta chain). The antigen remains undetermined. This sample stems from a study of CD8 T cells in ankylosing spondylitis. TCRdb independently ran MiXCR on the 5' RACE reads; one entry per CDR3 protein. This sample carries fewer than 250,000 distinct CDR3 sequences, around 24% of them seen once, and the ten largest clones take under 8%. Findings and limits, study-wide: The study identified a TCR beta motif of roughly eight highly homologous variants that appeared characteristic of ankylosing spondylitis blood.

Germline V gene data show CDR1 as DFQATT and CDR2 as SNEGSKA (reference sequence). This CDR3 spans 15 amino acids. V dropped 2 bases and J dropped 0 bases, with 11 bases sitting between them. Sequenced input: blood, either unsorted or a sorted T cell fraction (not recorded which). This clonotype was obtained from a male donor with ankylosing spondylitis or in good health (not recorded which). This chain joins TRBV20-1 and TRBJ1-5; maybe TRBD1 (6 bases). The CDR3 reads CSARKGDNSNQPQHF. The CDR3 DNA is TGCAGTGCTAGAAAGGGGGACAATAGCAATCAGCCCCAGCATTTT.